This T cell receptor beta chain comes out of a study of identical twins. In every case, the donor was a healthy Caucasian. Study-wide results and limits: For cord blood, abundant beta clonotypes had fewer insertions, unlike memory repertoires, which showed none. One should note that invariant MAIT and iNKT cells could partly confound zero-insertion analyses.

The ends were cut back, 7 bases at V and 0 bases at J, with 13 bases in the middle. The CDR3 covers 14 residues. Germline values: CDR1 SNHLY, CDR2 FYNNEI. There are a few counts of this clonotype. Its antigen is currently unknown. Unique molecular identifiers were in the cDNA, with template-switch universal primer binding. TCRdb independently ran MiXCR on the 5' RACE reads; one entry per CDR3 protein. This table holds approximately 300,000 distinct CDR3 sequences, roughly 9.8% found once. In addition, the sample was reused for a study of yellow fever vaccine responses in identical twins.

The genes are TRBV2 and TRBJ2-7, with D tentatively TRBD2 (5 bases). The clonotype originates from a woman younger than 30 in good health. The sample comprised CD8+ T cells sorted from blood. The CDR3 sequence: CASNKPGSSYEQYF. The CDR3 DNA is TGTGCCAGCAACAAGCCGGGGAGCTCCTACGAGCAGTACTTC.